Each of the 27 T cell receptor beta chains below was sequenced from the same sample in a study of blood T cell repertoires in COVID-19. The method was immunoSEQ multiplex PCR; TCRdb's version includes in-frame clones alone and lacks a portion of them. The data hold roughly 150,000 clones, with roughly 87% observed a single time. The sequenced sample consisted of peripheral blood. These receptors originate from a human donor in a cohort sampled during active COVID-19.

Comment on this clone: Without the conserved terminal phenylalanine or tryptophan, this CDR3 likely stems from a read error. It is unclear where the CDR3 begins or ends on the DNA, so no DNA is shown, and the CDR3 is as TCRdb lists it. CDR3 sequence reads: CASSLREGRPK. The chain has TRBV12-3 or TRBV12-4 and TRBJ2-7; TRBD2, as called in the table, went unchecked against the DNA. The CDR3 is made up of 11 amino acids, end residues included.

The chain recombines TRBV7-6 with TRBJ2-5, with TRBD2 matching 13 bases. V was clipped by 3 bases and J by 4 bases; unmatched bases: 5. The CDR3 covers 16 residues. Germline V gene sequence: CDR1 SGHVS, CDR2 FNYEAQ. CDR3 in amino acids: CASSFWTSGSGETQYF. In DNA form, the CDR3 reads TGTGCCAGCAGCTTCTGGACTAGCGGGAGTGGAGAGACCCAGTACTTC.

DNA of the CDR3: TGCGCCAGCAGCCAATTTAGCGGGAGCAGAACCGGGGAGCTGTTTTTT. This codes for CASSQFSGSRTGELFF. The chain couples TRBV5-1 to TRBJ2-2; the match to TRBD2 covers 9 bases. This CDR3 spans 16 amino acids. Germline V lookup: CDR1 SGHRS, CDR2 YFSETQ. V lost 4 bases to trimming and J lost 5 bases; unmatched junction nucleotides: 9.

There are a few counts of this clone. The DNA for the CDR3 is TGTGCCAGCAGTTACGGACGCAGGGTTTACGAGCAGTACTTC. This encodes CASSYGRRVYEQYF. This rearrangement joins TRBV6-5 to TRBJ2-7; a possible D gene is TRBD1 (5 bases). From germline, CDR1 is MNHEY and CDR2 SVGAGI. This CDR3 contains 14 residues. Trimming stripped 2 bases from V and 4 bases from J, with 12 bases between.

The chain links TRBV2 to TRBJ2-5, with D tentatively TRBD2 (6 bases). Germline V gene sequence: CDR1 SNHLY, CDR2 FYNNEI. Deletions cut 2 bases from V and 3 bases from J, with 13 bases between. The CDR3 contains 15 residues. The CDR3 bases are TGTGCCAGCAGTGAAAATAGTTGGGGGGAAGAGACCCAGTACTTC. It yields the protein CASSENSWGEETQYF.

The chain couples TRBV28 to TRBJ1-4, with TRBD1 identical over 9 bases. CDR1 and CDR2 from the germline V gene are MDHEN and SYDVKM. After removal of 5 bases from V and 7 bases from J, the junction contained 8 bases not matched to a gene. The CDR3 loop spans 15 amino acids. CDR3: CASSSAGTGTEKLFF. DNA for the CDR3: TGTGCCAGCAGTAGCGCCGGGACAGGGACTGAAAAACTGTTTTTT.

This chain connects TRBV6-6 to TRBJ2-3, with 14 nucleotides matching TRBD2. V shed 5 bases, J shed 0 bases, and the junction held 10 bases outside the gene matches. The CDR3 is 19 amino acids. Germline values: CDR1 MNHNY, CDR2 SVGAGI (reference sequence). CDR3 protein: CASSPVGLAGGGSTDTQYF. The DNA of the CDR3 is TGTGCCAGCAGTCCGGTTGGACTAGCGGGGGGTGGGAGCACAGATACGCAGTATTTT.

The V gene is TRBV2, the J gene TRBJ1-3, with D possibly matching TRBD1 (6 bases). Trimming pared 4 bases from V and 0 bases from J, leaving 10 bases between. This CDR3 is 15 amino acids long. Germline V CDR1 and CDR2: SNHLY, FYNNEI. CDR3: CASSVGALSGNTIYF. DNA for the CDR3: TGTGCCAGCAGTGTGGGGGCCCTCTCTGGAAACACCATATATTTT.

CDR3: CAITMWRGLTEAFF. In DNA form, the CDR3 reads TGTGCCATCACCATGTGGCGGGGGCTCACTGAAGCTTTCTTT. The chain has TRBV28 and TRBJ1-1; tentative D call: TRBD1 (6 bases). The CDR3 is 14 amino acids. V was shortened by 10 bases and J by 4 bases, with 19 bases between the two germline ends. Germline V gene sequence: CDR1 MDHEN, CDR2 SYDVKM.

The rearrangement links TRBV24-1 to TRBJ2-3; TRBD2 agrees at 10 bases. The V gene end was trimmed by 4 bases and the J gene end by 3 bases; junction bases not matched to a gene: 9. The CDR3 loop spans 17 amino acids. Germline CDR1 is KGHDR and CDR2 is SFDVKD. DNA for the CDR3: TGTGCCACCAGTGACCCATCACTAGCGGGGAGGACAGATACGCAGTATTTT. Its translation is CATSDPSLAGRTDTQYF.

This clone has just a few counts. V gene TRBV7-9 combines with J gene TRBJ1-1, with 7 bases fitting TRBD1. The CDR3 totals 14 residues. After removal of 5 bases from V and 9 bases from J, the junction contained 12 bases not matched to a gene. CDR1 is SEHNR and CDR2 is FQNEAQ in the germline V gene (reference sequence). The CDR3 DNA sequence: TGTGCCAGCAGCGGAGAAGGGACAGTAAGGAAAGCTTTCTTT. Translation gives CASSGEGTVRKAFF.

CDR3 residues: CASSFSGGNTGELFF. The CDR3 coding sequence is TGCGCCAGCAGCTTCAGCGGGGGGAACACCGGGGAGCTGTTTTTT. The V and J genes are TRBV5-1 and TRBJ2-2; 8 bases are a match to TRBD2. The CDR3 contains 15 residues. Per germline, CDR1 SGHRS and CDR2 YFSETQ. With V trimmed by 2 bases and J by 1 base, 1 base remained unmatched. The variable domain in full, with the rest retrieved from reference TRBV5-1 and TRBJ2-2, is KAGVTQTPRYLIKTRGQQVTLSCSPISGHRSVSWYQQTPGQGLQFLFEYFSETQRNKGNFPGRFSGRQFSNSRSEMNVSTLELGDSALYLCASSFSGGNTGELFFGEGSRLTVL.

The chain combines TRBV9 with TRBJ2-2; 10 bases map to TRBD2. In germline, CDR1 is SGDLS, CDR2 YYNGEE. This CDR3 spans 17 amino acids. V trimming: 0 bases; J trimming: 6 bases; junction bases outside the gene matches: 8. The CDR3 sequence: CASSVVGSGGAPGELFF. The CDR3, as DNA: TGTGCCAGCAGCGTAGTGGGGAGCGGGGGGGCCCCCGGGGAGCTGTTTTTT.

This chain uses TRBV2 with TRBJ1-2, with a tentative D call TRBD1 (5 bases). CDR1 and CDR2 from the germline V gene are SNHLY and FYNNEI. The CDR3 totals 15 residues. V was pared by 2 bases and J by 2 bases, with 12 bases between. The chain's CDR3 is CASSESGDSNYGYTF. The CDR3 nucleotides read TGTGCCAGCAGTGAATCGGGGGATTCAAACTATGGCTACACCTTC. Filled out from reference TRBV2 and TRBJ1-2, the complete variable domain reads EPEVTQTPSHQVTQMGQEVILRCVPISNHLYFYWYRQILGQKVEFLVSFYNNEISEKSEIFDDQFSVERPDGSNFTLKIRSTKLEDSAMYFCASSESGDSNYGYTFGSGTRLTVV.

The rearrangement uses TRBV4-3 and TRBJ1-3, with D uncertain. Germline CDR1 LGHNA, CDR2 YSLEER. The CDR3 covers 14 residues. V shed 1 base and J shed 4 bases, with 8 bases lying between them. The CDR3 is CASSQVPGGNTIYF. The CDR3 coding sequence is TGCGCCAGCAGCCAAGTCCCAGGAGGAAACACCATATATTTT.

The chain combines TRBV25-1 with TRBJ1-1; 8 bases align to TRBD1. The CDR3 extends over 17 amino acids. The V gene's germline CDR1 is MGHDK and CDR2 SYGVNS. The V segment lost 4 bases and the J segment 4 bases; nucleotides outside the gene matches: 14. CDR3 sequence (DNA): TGTGCCAGCAGTGTCCGGACAGGGTCATCCCGGGGCACTGAAGCTTTCTTT. Its protein is CASSVRTGSSRGTEAFF.

CDR3 loop: CATSRDSVLGVFLGYTF. The DNA of the CDR3 is TGTGCCACCAGCAGGGATTCGGTCCTCGGGGTATTCTTGGGCTACACCTTC. V usage is TRBV15 and J usage is TRBJ1-2; D is unresolved. Germline V gene data show CDR1 as LNHNV and CDR2 as YYDKDF (reference sequence). This CDR3 is built from 17 residues. Trimming cost V 3 bases and J 8 bases, with 25 bases left between them. Filled out from reference TRBV15 and TRBJ1-2, the complete variable domain reads DAMVIQNPRYQVTQFGKPVTLSCSQTLNHNVMYWYQQKSSQAPKLLFHYYDKDFNNEADTPDNFQSRRPNTSFCFLDIRSPGLGDTAMYLCATSRDSVLGVFLGYTFGSGTRLTVV.

This clone was counted only a few times. The V gene is TRBV3-1 (or the pseudogene TRBV3-2), the J gene TRBJ1-5, with 8 bases matching TRBD1. J was trimmed by 1 base and V by 4 bases; bases with no gene match: 3. The CDR3 spans 15 residues. CDR1 is LGHDT, CDR2 YNNKEL, per germline (reference sequence). Here the CDR3 reads CASSPSGGSNQPQHF. The CDR3 coding sequence is TGTGCCAGCAGCCCTTCAGGGGGCAGCAATCAGCCCCAGCATTTT.

The chain joins TRBV6-2 or TRBV6-3 to TRBJ1-4; D remains ambiguous. CDR1 and CDR2 (germline): MNHEY, SVGEGT. The CDR3 runs 16 residues. Trimming took off 6 bases at V and 0 bases at J, with 14 bases between the two ends. This CDR3 is CASSPLGRPTNEKLFF. The CDR3 DNA follows: TGTGCCAGCAGCCCCCTGGGCAGGCCAACTAATGAAAAACTGTTTTTT.

This clone came up a few times. The gene calls are TRBV5-1 and TRBJ1-1; 9 bases map to TRBD1. V shed 3 bases, J shed 1 base, and the junction held 1 base outside the gene matches. This CDR3 comprises 14 residues. Germline CDR1 SGHRS, CDR2 YFSETQ. CDR3 residues: CASSSGQGNTEAFF. The CDR3 DNA sequence: TGCGCCAGCAGCTCGGGACAGGGGAACACTGAAGCTTTCTTT. The full variable domain, with the rest looked up from reference TRBV5-1 and TRBJ1-1, is KAGVTQTPRYLIKTRGQQVTLSCSPISGHRSVSWYQQTPGQGLQFLFEYFSETQRNKGNFPGRFSGRQFSNSRSEMNVSTLELGDSALYLCASSSGQGNTEAFFGQGTRLTVV.

In its sample, this clone was seen once. The chain uses TRBV5-3 and TRBJ2-7, with 7 bases that match TRBD1. TRBV5-3 is labeled an ORF, and its function is uncertain. The CDR3 covers 14 residues. J was trimmed by 3 bases and V by 4 bases; bases with no gene match: 7. In DNA form, the CDR3 reads TGTGCCAGAAGCCCCGATCAGGGGGACTACGAGCAGTACTTC. Translating gives CARSPDQGDYEQYF.

The chain employs TRBV2 and TRBJ1-2; 8 bases align to TRBD1. V shed 7 bases, J shed 2 bases, and the junction held 6 bases outside the gene matches. The germline gives CDR1 SNHLY, CDR2 FYNNEI. This CDR3 region has 14 residues. The CDR3 DNA reads as TGTGCCAGCACCCCGGACAGGGCCAACTATGGCTACACCTTC. As protein: CASTPDRANYGYTF.

This clone was detected only a few times. V gene TRBV6-1 combines with J gene TRBJ2-7, with a possible D match to TRBD2 (7 bases). Trimming stripped 0 bases from V and 2 bases from J, with 11 bases between. CDR1 is MNHNS and CDR2 is SASEGT in the germline V gene. The CDR3 runs to 15 residues. CDR3 in DNA: TGTGCCAGCAGTGAAGCGGGGGGGCAGACCTACGAGCAGTACTTC. Translating gives CASSEAGGQTYEQYF.

The chain uses TRBV9 and TRBJ1-5; perhaps TRBD1 as D (5 bases). The germline gives CDR1 SGDLS, CDR2 YYNGEE. The V gene lost 4 bases and the J gene lost 1 base, with 12 bases spanning the gap. The CDR3 is 15 amino acids. CDR3 nucleotide sequence: TGTGCCAGCAGCCCAGCTGGGGGGAGCAATCAGCCCCAGCATTTT. This gives the protein CASSPAGGSNQPQHF.

This rearrangement joins TRBV6-5 to TRBJ1-1; 7 bases map to TRBD1. Germline lookup yields CDR1 MNHEY and CDR2 SVGAGI. The CDR3 length is 14 residues. With V trimmed by 6 bases and J by 1 base, 5 bases remained unmatched. The DNA for the CDR3 is TGTGCCAGCAGCCTAACAGGGGCGAACACTGAAGCTTTCTTT. Translating gives CASSLTGANTEAFF.

The table lists this clone with a count of one. Here the CDR3 reads CSATLAAPNEQFF. The CDR3 DNA is TGCAGCGCTACGTTAGCGGCGCCTAATGAGCAGTTCTTC. This chain joins TRBV29-1 and TRBJ2-1; a weak D match, TRBD2 (6 bases). V was shortened by 7 bases and J by 7 bases, with 17 bases between the two germline ends. Germline loops: CDR1 SQVTM, CDR2 ANQGSEA. The CDR3 is 13 amino acids.

This clone was picked up a small number of times. This chain connects TRBV7-6 to TRBJ2-7; D unresolved. CDR1 is SGHVS and CDR2 is FNYEAQ in the germline V gene. V shed 4 bases and J shed 0 bases, with 4 bases lying between them. This CDR3 has 12 residues. CDR3 in DNA: TGTGCCAGCAGCTCTTACTCCTACGAGCAGTACTTC. Protein: CASSSYSYEQYF.